The rows below give T cell receptor beta chains drawn from one sample of a study of vaccination and CD4 T cells after COVID-19. No antigens are known for them. MiXCR, run by TCRdb on the PCR reads, gives a single entry per CDR3 protein. The sample gives around 11,000 distinct CDR3 sequences, roughly 63% of which show up once; around 23% is in the top ten. Material for sequencing was CD4+ T cells from blood, cultured in vitro. The receptor source for this set is a human donor who had recovered from COVID-19. The CDR3 runs from the conserved cysteine through the conserved F or W. Fields, in order: J gene, D gene, V gene, CDR3 length, clone size, CDR3 protein, CDR3 DNA. D genes are given only for firm matches. Not every row has a clone size; where given, it reads once, few, many or a size class.

>TRBJ2-5|.|TRBV24-1|17|.
CATSDSTGRAVAETQYF
TGTGCCACCAGTGATTCCACAGGGCGTGCAGTAGCAGAGACCCAGTACTTC
>TRBJ2-3|TRBD1|TRBV10-3|14|once
CAISWDRVTDTQYF
TGTGCCATCAGTTGGGACAGGGTGACAGATACGCAGTATTTT
>TRBJ1-2|.|TRBV2|16|few
CASSAPDSDTFYGYTF
TGTGCCAGCAGCGCCCCGGACAGCGACACATTTTATGGCTACACCTTC
>TRBJ1-3|.|TRBV6-5|16|.
CASSLVLGISGNTIYF
TGTGCCAGCAGTTTAGTCCTGGGGATCTCTGGAAACACCATATATTTT
>TRBJ2-3|.|TRBV7-9|15|.
CASSLGGPRTDTQYF
TGTGCCAGCAGCTTGGGGGGGCCTCGCACAGATACGCAGTATTTT
>TRBJ1-5|.|TRBV2|13|few
CASSGTVNQPQHF
TGTGCCAGCAGTGGGACAGTCAATCAGCCCCAGCATTTT
>TRBJ2-7|TRBD1|TRBV27|15|.
CASSLNTGATYEQYF
TGTGCCAGCAGTTTAAACACAGGGGCGACCTACGAGCAGTACTTC
>TRBJ2-3|.|TRBV2|13|.
CASSDELTDTQYF
TGTGCCAGCAGTGATGAGTTGACAGATACGCAGTATTTT
>TRBJ2-3|.|TRBV20-1|15|.
CSAPDPRDTTDTQYF
TGCAGTGCTCCCGATCCCCGGGACACCACAGATACGCAGTATTTT
>TRBJ1-6|.|TRBV20-1|13|few
CSAREIQSSPLHF
TGCAGTGCTAGAGAAATCCAGAGTTCACCCCTCCACTTT
>TRBJ2-4|.|TRBV2|15|.
CASSEGHLAKNIQYF
TGTGCCAGCAGTGAGGGACATTTAGCCAAAAACATTCAGTACTTC
>TRBJ1-5|TRBD1|TRBV7-3|16|.
CASPLKGQGTPQPQHF
TGTGCCAGCCCCTTAAAAGGACAGGGGACACCTCAGCCCCAGCATTTT
>TRBJ2-2|.|TRBV15|16|.
CATSLTASTNTGELFF
TGTGCCACCAGCTTGACCGCCAGTACGAACACCGGGGAGCTGTTTTTT
>TRBJ1-2|.|TRBV4-2|14|few
CASSQVSSGYGYTF
TGTGCCAGCAGCCAAGTGTCGTCAGGCTATGGCTACACCTTC
>TRBJ2-2|.|TRBV7-2|14|.
CASSFDHNPGELFF
TGTGCCAGCAGCTTCGACCATAACCCCGGGGAGCTGTTTTTT
>TRBJ2-2|TRBD2|TRBV20-1|19|.
CSASPFGSGRLVNTGELFF
TGCAGTGCTAGCCCATTTGGTAGCGGGAGACTGGTGAACACCGGGGAGCTGTTTTTT
>TRBJ1-6|.|TRBV6-1|15|few
CASSRDGRSNSPLHF
TGTGCCAGCAGTAGGGATGGGCGGAGTAATTCACCCCTCCACTTT
>TRBJ1-5|.|TRBV4-3|16|.
CASSPDAGTSNQPQHF
TGCGCCAGCAGCCCGGACGCGGGGACTAGCAATCAGCCCCAGCATTTT
>TRBJ2-5|.|TRBV25-1|13|.
CASSVGSLETQYF
TGTGCCAGCAGTGTTGGCTCGTTGGAGACCCAGTACTTC
>TRBJ1-2|.|TRBV6-5|14|few
CASSYIRGYYGYTF
TGTGCCAGCAGTTATATCAGGGGATACTATGGCTACACCTTC
>TRBJ1-5|TRBD1|TRBV27|17|.
CASTRLTGTGGMQPQHF
TGTGCCAGTACGAGATTAACCGGGACAGGGGGAATGCAGCCCCAGCATTTT
>TRBJ2-2|.|TRBV20-1|15|few
CSANIPGANTGELFF
TGCAGTGCTAATATCCCAGGGGCGAACACCGGGGAGCTGTTTTTT
>TRBJ1-2|TRBD1|TRBV19|16|.
CASTQGDDRGRASNTF
TGTGCCAGTACCCAGGGGGATGACAGGGGGCGCGCCTCGAACACCTTC
>TRBJ2-7|.|TRBV20-1|15|few
CSASSRSGWSYEQYF
TGCAGTGCTAGTTCTAGGTCCGGGTGGTCCTACGAGCAGTACTTC
>TRBJ2-7|.|TRBV21-1|16|.
CASSKLQEQRPYEQYF
TGTGCCAGCAGCAAACTTCAGGAGCAACGACCCTACGAGCAGTACTTC
>TRBJ2-4|TRBD2|TRBV12-3/TRBV12-4|17|.
CASSVPGLAGTKNIQYF
TGTGCCAGCAGTGTGCCGGGACTAGCGGGGACCAAAAACATTCAGTACTTC
>TRBJ1-6|.|TRBV21-1|18|.
CASSKREGQGGFGSPLHF
TGTGCCAGCAGCAAAAGGGAGGGACAGGGGGGTTTCGGGTCACCCCTCCACTTT
>TRBJ1-2|.|TRBV4-3|16|few
CASSQDILATSYGYTF
TGCGCCAGCAGCCAAGATATCCTGGCGACAAGCTATGGCTACACCTTC